This T cell receptor (beta chain) was identified in a study of ipilimumab plus nivolumab after autologous stem cell transplantation. Study-level background: The DLBCL group included primary refractory and relapsed cases.

CDR1 and CDR2 (germline): SGHTA, FQGNSA. CDR3 length: 15 residues. J was trimmed by 3 bases and V by 5 bases; bases with no gene match: 7. The repertoire was sequenced with immunoSEQ multiplex PCR; TCRdb's copy has only in-frame clones and lacks some. The table has 15,000 to 20,000 clones, about four fifths seen once. This receptor was obtained from a male donor with diffuse large B-cell lymphoma. This sample comprised PBMCs, obtained in a trial of ipilimumab plus nivolumab as post-transplant consolidation. The V and J genes are TRBV7-2 and TRBJ2-3, with 8 bases matching TRBD1. The CDR3 DNA reads as TGTGCCAGCAGCGGTCGGACAGGGAGAACAGATACGCAGTATTTT. This sequence encodes CASSGRTGRTDTQYF.